The T cell receptor beta chain under discussion was sequenced for a study of T-cell reconstitution after alpha-beta-depleted transplantation in children. With 8 bases clipped from V and 2 bases from J, the junction kept 3 bases outside the gene matches. Germline lookup yields CDR1 MNHNS and CDR2 SASEGT. This CDR3 region has 14 residues. Preparation of the TCRbeta library involved a method that used unique molecular identifiers. TCRdb reanalysed the PCR reads using MiXCR and keeps one entry per CDR3 protein. The sample lists roughly 490,000 distinct CDR3 sequences; 11% were seen once. Study-level points and caveats: At one year after transplant, newly produced T cells mostly accounted for T-cell counts and diversity. As was reported, about two months after transplant, alpha-beta T cells came from several hundred expanded graft clones.

As concerns this clonotype: Its cognate antigen is unknown.

The gene calls are TRBV6-1 and TRBJ2-7; 13 bases map to TRBD2. This TCR was recovered from a female patient between 2 and 15 years old who had a stem cell transplant for aplastic anemia, so the T cells may come from the graft donor. Sequenced material: PBMCs, mostly from graft donor cells, taken 180 days after TCRalphabeta/CD19-depleted stem cell transplant. Written as DNA, the CDR3 is TGTGCCAGCTTCGGGACTAGCGGGACCTACGAGCAGTACTTC. It yields the protein CASFGTSGTYEQYF.